This is a list of T cell receptor beta chains from one sample in a study of OX40 agonist ivuxolimab in advanced cancers. TCRdb's table, derived via immunoSEQ multiplex PCR, lists solely in-frame clones and lacks some. This table has 55,000 to 80,000 clones, 75% to 90% appearing once. Sequenced here: CD4+ or CD8+ T cells sorted from blood, sampled in a trial of the OX40 agonist ivuxolimab. These receptors came from an adult with an advanced solid tumor such as melanoma, head and neck, liver or kidney cancer. CDR3s include the opening cysteine and the closing phenylalanine or tryptophan. Each record gives: V gene, J gene, D gene, CDR3 protein. The D gene is left open where the match is weak.

TRBV28	TRBJ2-7	-	CASRPLGADYEQYF
TRBV6-1	TRBJ1-1	-	CASSGTVYTEAFF
TRBV6-5	TRBJ2-3	TRBD2	CASRTSPLADTQYF
TRBV11-2	TRBJ2-3	TRBD2	CASSPSGGAGDTQYF
TRBV2	TRBJ2-7	-	CASRHVFAPYEQYF
TRBV6-1	TRBJ2-3	-	CASSVRPTVDTQYF
TRBV5-1	TRBJ2-7	-	CASSLGMSYEQYF
TRBV27	TRBJ1-1	-	CASSWTGYTEAFF
TRBV7-3	TRBJ2-2	-	CASSLQGPMTGELFF
TRBV27	TRBJ2-7	-	CASSSPYEQYF
TRBV27	TRBJ2-7	TRBD1	CASSLNSGDRGTYEQYF
TRBV4-2	TRBJ1-4	TRBD1	CASSQEQGYNEKLFF
TRBV7-9	TRBJ2-7	-	CASSRRRGQKVYEQYF
TRBV7-9	TRBJ1-1	-	CASSLGMGAIEAFF
TRBV7-6	TRBJ1-1	-	CASSLVGGEAFF
TRBV19	TRBJ2-4	-	CASSFGPGPIQYF
TRBV5-1	TRBJ2-5	TRBD1	CASSFGTGQETQYF
TRBV6-1	TRBJ2-7	TRBD2	CASSEAGLAGGYYEQYF
TRBV10-1	TRBJ2-7	TRBD1	CASSEFGTGYYEQYF
TRBV19	TRBJ2-7	-	CASSMSQSSYEQYF
TRBV5-6	TRBJ1-1	-	CASSLGLMAEAFF
TRBV27	TRBJ1-1	-	CASLSGPMAFF
TRBV9	TRBJ1-2	-	CASRGEASNYGYTF
TRBV19	TRBJ2-5	-	CASSILASQETQYF
TRBV6-5	TRBJ1-4	-	CASSYDSNGKLFF
TRBV18	TRBJ2-7	-	CASSPQIDTYEQYF
TRBV19	TRBJ2-3	-	CASGVIHTDTQYF
TRBV7-8	TRBJ2-7	TRBD1	CASNLRDSTYEQYF
TRBV4-1	TRBJ1-6	-	CASSQGPSSYNSPLHF
TRBV7-3	TRBJ1-1	-	CASSLRDRGPLTEAFF
TRBV7-9	TRBJ2-7	-	CASSAQTATYEQYF
TRBV7-3	TRBJ1-1	-	CASSLTARGNTEAFF
TRBV20-1	TRBJ2-7	-	CSASPEQYF
TRBV28	TRBJ2-5	-	CASSPPFREETQYF
TRBV5-1	TRBJ2-7	-	CASSLSLGGYEQYF
TRBV29-1	TRBJ2-3	TRBD2	CSVDGLAGLITTQYF
TRBV10-2	TRBJ2-7	-	CASRGPTVSPDEQYF
TRBV5-6	TRBJ2-7	-	CASSLASGQAVYEQYF
TRBV7-9	TRBJ2-1	TRBD2	CASSRTVNSGGVTYNEQFF